This record covers a single T cell receptor (beta chain). The target antigen is unknown. cDNA molecules carried unique molecular identifiers, and template switching added a universal primer site. TCRdb fed the 5' RACE reads into MiXCR, producing one record per CDR3 protein. The sample shows roughly 200,000 distinct CDR3 sequences, approximately 15% of them seen only once. The germline gives CDR1 SGHDT, CDR2 YYEEEE. This CDR3 is built from 16 residues. Trimming cost V 0 bases and J 0 bases, with 10 bases left between them. This entry comes from a study of identical twins. General study points: Whereas memory repertoires showed no such difference, abundant cord blood beta clonotypes carried fewer insertions.

These sequences were also reported in another study, on T cells expressing NK-cell markers. That source reports: The CD3+CD56-NKG2C+ fraction of a handful of donors was likewise dominated by these clonotypes.

This receptor was obtained from a woman between 18 and 29 years old in good health. The V gene is TRBV5-6, the J gene TRBJ2-4; no firm D call. Sequenced sample: CD8+ T cells sorted from blood. The CDR3: CASSLASQLAKNIQYF. CDR3 DNA sequence: TGTGCCAGCAGCTTGGCGTCTCAGCTAGCCAAAAACATTCAGTACTTC.